Each of the 7 T cell receptor beta chains below was sequenced from the same sample in a study of PD-1 blockade in mismatch repair-deficient tumors. Only in-frame clones appear in the TCRdb table, and some are missing; sequencing was by immunoSEQ multiplex PCR. The sample has some 110,000 clones; about 74% are singletons. The sample consisted of peripheral blood, taken 60 weeks after starting pembrolizumab. The receptors originated from an adult with mismatch repair-deficient cancer.

The CDR3 bases are TGTGCTAGTGGTTTGGGGGCGGGGGTCGGAGCTTTCTTT. This codes for CASGLGAGVGAFF. V and J are TRBV12-5 and TRBJ1-1; D may be TRBD1 (5 bases). The V gene lost 1 base and the J gene lost 10 bases, with 13 bases spanning the gap. The CDR3 consists of 13 residues. Germline values: CDR1 LGHNT, CDR2 FRNRAP.

V is TRBV9 and J is TRBJ2-7; D might be TRBD2 (6 bases). CDR1 SGDLS and CDR2 YYNGEE come from the germline V gene. The CDR3 extends over 13 amino acids. V gave up 0 bases and J gave up 6 bases, with 10 bases separating them. DNA for the CDR3: TGTGCCAGCAGCGTAGTTTCCGGGGGCGAGCAGTACTTC. This codes for CASSVVSGGEQYF.

This chain connects TRBV5-4 to TRBJ2-7; 10 positions agree with TRBD2. Germline V lookup: CDR1 SGHNT, CDR2 YYREEE (reference sequence). Trimming took 0 bases from V and 3 from J; bases not matched to a gene: 0. CDR3 length: 14 residues. The CDR3 coding sequence is TGTGCCAGCAGCTTGGCTAGCGGGAGCTACGAGCAGTACTTC. Amino acid sequence: CASSLASGSYEQYF.

This chain uses TRBV5-6 with TRBJ2-5; no firm D call. This CDR3 region has 12 residues. V was pared by 2 bases and J by 5 bases, with 7 bases between. Germline-derived CDR1 and CDR2 are SGHDT and YYEEEE. The CDR3 here is CASSFLLETQYF. CDR3 DNA sequence: TGTGCCAGCAGCTTCTTACTGGAGACCCAGTACTTC. Combining the CDR3 with reference TRBV5-6 and TRBJ2-5 gives the whole variable domain DAGVTQSPTHLIKTRGQQVTLRCSPKSGHDTVSWYQQALGQGPQFIFQYYEEEERQRGNFPDRFSGHQFPNYSSELNVNALLLGDSALYLCASSFLLETQYFGPGTRLLVL.

This chain connects TRBV7-2 to TRBJ2-2; D possibly corresponds to TRBD2 (6 bases). CDR3 size: 17 residues. CDR1 SGHTA and CDR2 FQGNSA come from the germline V gene. Trimming took off 5 bases at V and 1 base at J, with 17 bases between the two ends. CDR3 DNA: TGTGCCAGCAGCACGCCGCCGGGACTCTTGAACACCGGGGAGCTGTTTTTT. As protein: CASSTPPGLLNTGELFF.

This chain connects TRBV5-1 to TRBJ2-4; 11 bases map to TRBD2. The V and J ends lost 3 bases and 1 base, in that order; junction bases with no gene match: 15. This CDR3 spans 20 amino acids. From germline, CDR1 is SGHRS and CDR2 YFSETQ. CDR3 nucleotide sequence: TGCGCCAGCAGCTCGGAAGTACTAGCGGGAGTCCCCTCGGCCAAAAACATTCAGTACTTC. Translation: CASSSEVLAGVPSAKNIQYF.

This CDR3 is CASSYTGSDEQFF. The CDR3 coding sequence is TGTGCCAGCAGTTACACAGGGAGCGATGAGCAGTTCTTC. The V and J genes are TRBV6-5 and TRBJ2-1; maybe TRBD1 (6 bases). V lost 2 bases to trimming and J lost 8 bases, with 10 bases between them. The CDR3 is made up of 13 amino acids. Germline V lookup: CDR1 MNHEY, CDR2 SVGAGI.